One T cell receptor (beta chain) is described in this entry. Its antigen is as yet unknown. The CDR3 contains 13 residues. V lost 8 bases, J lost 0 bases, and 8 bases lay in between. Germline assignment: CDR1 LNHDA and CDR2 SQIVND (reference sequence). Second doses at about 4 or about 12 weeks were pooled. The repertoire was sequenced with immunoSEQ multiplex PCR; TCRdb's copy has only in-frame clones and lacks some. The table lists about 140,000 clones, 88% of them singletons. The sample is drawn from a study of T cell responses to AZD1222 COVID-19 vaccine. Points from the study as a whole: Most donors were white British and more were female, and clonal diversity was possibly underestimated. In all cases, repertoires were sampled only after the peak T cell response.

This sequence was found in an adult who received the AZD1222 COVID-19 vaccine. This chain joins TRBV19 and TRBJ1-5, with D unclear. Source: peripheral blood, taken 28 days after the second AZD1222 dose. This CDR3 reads CASSQNSNQPQHF. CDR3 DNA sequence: TGTGCCAGTTCCCAGAATAGCAATCAGCCCCAGCATTTT.